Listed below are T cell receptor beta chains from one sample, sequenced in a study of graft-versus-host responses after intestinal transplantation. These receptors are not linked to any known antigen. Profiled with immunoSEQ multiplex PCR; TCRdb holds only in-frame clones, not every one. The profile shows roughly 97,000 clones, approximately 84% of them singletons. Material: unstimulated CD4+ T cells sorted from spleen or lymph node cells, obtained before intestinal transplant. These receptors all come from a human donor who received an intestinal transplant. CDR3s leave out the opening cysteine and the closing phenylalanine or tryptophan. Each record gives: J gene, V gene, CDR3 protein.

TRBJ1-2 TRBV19 ASSRGGPDLYGYT
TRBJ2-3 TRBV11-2 ASSQLLLSGSTDTQY
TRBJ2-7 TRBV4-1 ASSQGSSASVYEQY
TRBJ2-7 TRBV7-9 ASSSYSSGSSHEQY
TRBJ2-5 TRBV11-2 ASSQRQGSQETQY
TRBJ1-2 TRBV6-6 ASSNRDRAYGYT
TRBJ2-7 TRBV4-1 ASSQDRLAGLGSSYEQY
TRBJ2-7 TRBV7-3 ASSLNSRDYSYEQY
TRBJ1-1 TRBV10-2 ASSPQALTINTEAF
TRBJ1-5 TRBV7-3 ASSKGRNQPQH
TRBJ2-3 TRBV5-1 ASSLSRDTQY
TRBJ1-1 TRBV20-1 SATNSAEAF
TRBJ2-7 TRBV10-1 ASSESARQTYEQY
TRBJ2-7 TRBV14 ASSRHLDSEQY
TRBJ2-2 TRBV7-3 ASSEYETGELF
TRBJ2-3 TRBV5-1 ASSLGNADTQY
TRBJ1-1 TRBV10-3 AISDLGAGYEAF
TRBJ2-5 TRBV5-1 ASSTPSGSETQY
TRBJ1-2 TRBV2 ASSERGLSYGYT
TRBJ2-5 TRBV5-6 ASSLVRETQY
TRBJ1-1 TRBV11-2 ASRSWAGSLMNTEAF
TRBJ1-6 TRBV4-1 ASSTHRDRLSLH
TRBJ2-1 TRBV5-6 ASSLASWGRSYNEQF
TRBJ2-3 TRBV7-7 ASSLLRTSGLAVDTQY
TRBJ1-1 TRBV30 ATKNRGNTEAF
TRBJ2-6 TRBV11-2 ASSLSSGLGANVLT
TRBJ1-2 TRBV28 ASSYGQGRSWGYT
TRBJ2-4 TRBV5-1 ASSGGTAKNIQY
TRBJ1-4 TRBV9 ASNSGTGPEKLF
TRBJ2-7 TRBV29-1 SVASGQVSYEQY
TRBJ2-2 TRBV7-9 ASGLGLAITGELF
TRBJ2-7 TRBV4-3 ASSHGLIRPYEQY
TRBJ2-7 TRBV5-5 ASSRKTSASSYEQY
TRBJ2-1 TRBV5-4 ATSRAGAYNEQF
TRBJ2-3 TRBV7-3 ASSLGRGTSTDTQY
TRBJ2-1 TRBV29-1 SVARTIGINEQF
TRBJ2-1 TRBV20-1 SASRRNEQF
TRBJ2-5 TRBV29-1 SVYREGTQY
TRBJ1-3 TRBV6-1 ASLRGSVEGNTIY
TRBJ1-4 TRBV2 ASSENPGGGEKLF
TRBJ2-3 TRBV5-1 ASSYNGLVLQTDTQY
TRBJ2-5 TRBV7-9 ASSPLLAGIQETQY
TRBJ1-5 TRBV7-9 ASSPGRQGNDQPQH
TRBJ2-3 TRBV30 ARKTSPPDTQY
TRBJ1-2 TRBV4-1 ASSQRQPSYGYT
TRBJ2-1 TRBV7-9 ASSPGQSTSSYNEQF
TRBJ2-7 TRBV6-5 ASSYSLAGAYEQY
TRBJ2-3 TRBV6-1 ASILTSGPDTQY
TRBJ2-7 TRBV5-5 ASSLAWGNYEQY
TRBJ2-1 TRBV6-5 ASSYMVRGPNEQF
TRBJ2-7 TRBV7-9 ASSWTLLASYEQY